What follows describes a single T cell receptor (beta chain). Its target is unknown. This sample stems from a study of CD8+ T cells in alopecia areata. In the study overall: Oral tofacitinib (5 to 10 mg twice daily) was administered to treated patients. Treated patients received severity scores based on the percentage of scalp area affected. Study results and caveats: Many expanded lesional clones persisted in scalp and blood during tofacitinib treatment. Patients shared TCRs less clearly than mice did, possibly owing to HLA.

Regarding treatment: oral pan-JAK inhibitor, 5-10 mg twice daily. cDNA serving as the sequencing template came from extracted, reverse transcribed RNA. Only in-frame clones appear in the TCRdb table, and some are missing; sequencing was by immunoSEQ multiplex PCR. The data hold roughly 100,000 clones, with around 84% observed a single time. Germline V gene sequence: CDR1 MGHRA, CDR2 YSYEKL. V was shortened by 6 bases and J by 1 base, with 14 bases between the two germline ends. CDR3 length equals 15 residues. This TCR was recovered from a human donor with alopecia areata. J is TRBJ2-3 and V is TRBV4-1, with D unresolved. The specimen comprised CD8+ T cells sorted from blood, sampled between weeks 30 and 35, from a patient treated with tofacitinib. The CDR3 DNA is TGCGCCAGCAGTCCACCCCCCGAGGGCACAGATACGCAGTATTTT. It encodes CASSPPPEGTDTQYF.